This entry is about one T cell receptor (beta chain). The antigen remains undetermined. The data are from a study of cytotoxic CD8 clonotypes in ibrutinib-treated CLL. General observations from the study: Relative to age-matched healthy donors, clonality at baseline was higher, and it tracked circulating CD8+ T-cell counts.

The length of the CDR3 is 16 residues. The trim removed 4 bases at V and 3 bases at J, leaving 6 bases unmatched. In germline, CDR1 is SGHRS, CDR2 YFSETQ. Using immunoSEQ multiplex PCR, the repertoire was profiled, and TCRdb retains in-frame clones only, with some absent. The sample lists about 92,000 clones, about 74% occurring once. The V and J genes are TRBV5-1 and TRBJ1-6; 8 bases align to TRBD1. Source: PBMCs, taken after 24 months of ibrutinib treatment. The TCR originated in a human donor with chronic lymphocytic leukemia. The CDR3 sequence is CASSDRGPSYNSPLHF. CDR3 sequence (DNA): TGCGCCAGCAGCGACAGGGGACCCAGCTATAATTCACCCCTCCACTTT.